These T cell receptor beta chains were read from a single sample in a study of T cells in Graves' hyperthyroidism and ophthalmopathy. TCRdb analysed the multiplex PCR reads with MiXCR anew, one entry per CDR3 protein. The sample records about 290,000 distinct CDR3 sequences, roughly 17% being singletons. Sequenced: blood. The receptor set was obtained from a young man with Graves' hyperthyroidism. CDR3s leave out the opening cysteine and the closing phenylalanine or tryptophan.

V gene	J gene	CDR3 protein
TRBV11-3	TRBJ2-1	ASSPRQGAYNEQF
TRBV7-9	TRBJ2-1	ASSSTSTSYNEQF
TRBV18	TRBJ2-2	ASSPSTGTGELF
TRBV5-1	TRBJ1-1	ASSLEGPNWTEAF
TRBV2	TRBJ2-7	ASRKTSAVYEQY
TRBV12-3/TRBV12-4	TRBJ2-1	ASSSTSGPPGEQF
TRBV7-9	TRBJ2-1	ASSTSTPMASYNEQF
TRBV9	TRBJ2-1	ASSVGGGGLSYNEQF
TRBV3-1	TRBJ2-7	ASSQGRLGQATSGRSGEQY
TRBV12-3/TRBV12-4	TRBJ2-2	ASSLTGGELF
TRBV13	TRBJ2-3	ASSLTPTSTDTQY